The T cell receptor (beta chain) described here comes from a study of OX40 agonist ivuxolimab in advanced cancers. Study summary: While on treatment, patients had intravenous ivuxolimab at 0.01 to 10 mg/kg every 2 weeks.

The table came from immunoSEQ multiplex PCR; TCRdb's copy has only in-frame clones and leaves some out. The sample records 52,000 or so clones, 70% to 90% being singletons. The cohort excluded patients with autoimmune disease history or systemic immunosuppression. The specimen was CD4+ or CD8+ T cells sorted from blood, collected in a trial of the OX40 agonist ivuxolimab. This clonotype originated in an adult with an advanced solid tumor such as melanoma, head and neck, liver or kidney cancer.

CDR3 nucleotide sequence: TGTGCCAGCTCACCATTTGCCCAGGAGACCCAGTACTTC. Amino acids: CASSPFAQETQYF. This chain links TRBV18 with TRBJ2-5; unclear D gene. The germline V gene has CDR1 KGHSH and CDR2 LQKENI. CDR3 length equals 13 residues. Trimming removed 2 bases at V and 5 bases at J, with 9 bases between.